The clone carrying this T cell receptor beta chain was counted a few times. The sample originates from a study of blood T cell repertoires in COVID-19. Trimming took off 0 bases at V and 7 bases at J, with 12 bases between the two ends. Germline CDR1 reads MGHRA; CDR2 reads YSYEKL. The CDR3 loop spans 14 amino acids. Enrollees, roughly 18 to 95 years old, lived in around 23 US areas. Recovery among Cohort 3 donors was established by two negative PCRs, clearance, or symptom resolution. Repertoires were generated with immunoSEQ multiplex PCR, while TCRdb's copy carries only in-frame clones and drops some. Among just over 350,000 clones listed, roughly 87% were seen once.

The specimen was PBMCs or T cells enriched from blood (not recorded which). This receptor was taken from a woman younger than 45 who had recovered from COVID-19. The chain recombines TRBV4-1 with TRBJ1-1; D remains unclear. In DNA form, the CDR3 reads TGCGCCAGCAGCCAAGAGGAGCTGGTAGGTGAAGCTTTCTTT. Translating gives CASSQEELVGEAFF.